The rows below give T cell receptor beta chains drawn from one sample of a study of T cell repertoires in aging, cancer and after chemotherapy. TCRdb reprocessed the multiplex PCR reads via MiXCR and lists one record per CDR3 protein. The sample includes just under 10,000 distinct CDR3 sequences, about 33% of them seen just once. The sequenced sample consisted of blood. These TCRs come from a human donor in good health. The CDR3 runs from the conserved cysteine through the conserved F or W. A D gene is named only where the DNA matches it firmly. The size field is filled for only some rows; it gives once, few, many or a size class.

j_call: TRBJ2-1; cdr3_length: 15; d_call: -; v_call: TRBV4-3; clone_size: -; cdr3_nt: TGCGCCAGCAGCCCGTGGGGCGCCGTAGCCAATGAGCAGTTCTTC; cdr3_aa: CASSPWGAVANEQFF
j_call: TRBJ2-7; cdr3_length: 14; d_call: TRBD1; v_call: TRBV30; clone_size: -; cdr3_nt: TGTGCCTGGAGTGCGGGGACAGGGGAGGGCGAGCAGTACTTC; cdr3_aa: CAWSAGTGEGEQYF
j_call: TRBJ2-7; cdr3_length: 16; d_call: TRBD2; v_call: TRBV6-4; clone_size: few; cdr3_nt: TGTGCCAGCAGTCCACTAGCGGGGGCCCTCTCCTACGAGCAGTACTTC; cdr3_aa: CASSPLAGALSYEQYF
j_call: TRBJ2-7; cdr3_length: 13; d_call: -; v_call: TRBV11-3; clone_size: -; cdr3_nt: TGTGCCAGCAGGGGACGGTCGCGGGACGAGCAGTACTTC; cdr3_aa: CASRGRSRDEQYF
j_call: TRBJ2-5; cdr3_length: 15; d_call: -; v_call: TRBV19; clone_size: -; cdr3_nt: TGTGCCAGTAGCTTGCTACAAGGGGGCCAAGAGACCCAGTACTTC; cdr3_aa: CASSLLQGGQETQYF
j_call: TRBJ2-2; cdr3_length: 15; d_call: -; v_call: TRBV5-4; clone_size: few; cdr3_nt: TGTGCCAGCAGCCGCTCGGGACAAAGCACCGGGGAGCTGTTTTTT; cdr3_aa: CASSRSGQSTGELFF
j_call: TRBJ2-2; cdr3_length: 13; d_call: -; v_call: TRBV28; clone_size: -; cdr3_nt: TGTGCCAGCTACGAACAGATCACCGGGGAGCTGTTTTTT; cdr3_aa: CASYEQITGELFF
j_call: TRBJ1-6; cdr3_length: 15; d_call: -; v_call: TRBV5-4; clone_size: -; cdr3_nt: TGTGCCAGCAGCTTGGCACAGGGAAAAAATTCACCCCTCCACTTT; cdr3_aa: CASSLAQGKNSPLHF
j_call: TRBJ2-5; cdr3_length: 15; d_call: -; v_call: TRBV11-3; clone_size: -; cdr3_nt: TGTGCCAGCAGCAGAGGGACAGGCGCCGGGGGGGACCAGTACTTC; cdr3_aa: CASSRGTGAGGDQYF
j_call: TRBJ2-3; cdr3_length: 16; d_call: TRBD2; v_call: TRBV12-3/TRBV12-4; clone_size: few; cdr3_nt: TGTGCCAGCAGTTTAGGACTAGCGGGGATCACAGATACGCAGTATTTT; cdr3_aa: CASSLGLAGITDTQYF
j_call: TRBJ1-1; cdr3_length: 16; d_call: -; v_call: TRBV13; clone_size: -; cdr3_nt: TGTGCCAGCAGCCGCAAAAGGGGGGGCCGAGGGACTGAAGCTTTCTTT; cdr3_aa: CASSRKRGGRGTEAFF
j_call: TRBJ2-3; cdr3_length: 16; d_call: TRBD2; v_call: TRBV18; clone_size: -; cdr3_nt: TGTGCCAGCTCCCCTGGACTAGCGGGAGGAGAAGATACGCAGTATTTT; cdr3_aa: CASSPGLAGGEDTQYF
j_call: TRBJ2-1; cdr3_length: 18; d_call: TRBD2; v_call: TRBV5-6; clone_size: -; cdr3_nt: TGTGCCAGCAGCTTGGCTCAGGTAGCGGGGGGGTCCTACAATGAGCAGTTCTTC; cdr3_aa: CASSLAQVAGGSYNEQFF
j_call: TRBJ2-7; cdr3_length: 15; d_call: TRBD1; v_call: TRBV24-1; clone_size: -; cdr3_nt: TGTGCCACCAGTGATGCAGGGACAGGGTCCTACGAGCAGTACTTC; cdr3_aa: CATSDAGTGSYEQYF
j_call: TRBJ1-3; cdr3_length: 14; d_call: TRBD1; v_call: TRBV10-3; clone_size: -; cdr3_nt: TGTGCCATCAGTAGCCGGGACAGGGAGAACACCATATATTTT; cdr3_aa: CAISSRDRENTIYF
j_call: TRBJ1-4; cdr3_length: 17; d_call: TRBD1; v_call: TRBV7-6; clone_size: -; cdr3_nt: TGTGCCAGCAGCTTAGTCCTGGACAGGGGCGAAAGAGGAAAACTGTTTTTT; cdr3_aa: CASSLVLDRGERGKLFF
j_call: TRBJ1-1; cdr3_length: 12; d_call: -; v_call: TRBV6-5; clone_size: few; cdr3_nt: TGTGCCAGCAGTTACTCGGGCAGTGAAGCTTTCTTT; cdr3_aa: CASSYSGSEAFF
j_call: TRBJ2-1; cdr3_length: 14; d_call: -; v_call: TRBV29-1; clone_size: medium-sized; cdr3_nt: TGCAGCGTTGACCGGGCGGGCTCCTACAATGAGCAGTTCTTC; cdr3_aa: CSVDRAGSYNEQFF
j_call: TRBJ2-2; cdr3_length: 16; d_call: TRBD1; v_call: TRBV24-1; clone_size: -; cdr3_nt: TGTGCCACCAGTGCCCCCATAGGGGGCGGGACCGGGGAGCTGTTTTTT; cdr3_aa: CATSAPIGGGTGELFF
j_call: TRBJ2-5; cdr3_length: 13; d_call: -; v_call: TRBV6-6; clone_size: -; cdr3_nt: TGTGCCAGCAGGTTAACGGGAGCCGAGACCCAGTACTTC; cdr3_aa: CASRLTGAETQYF
j_call: TRBJ1-1; cdr3_length: 15; d_call: TRBD1; v_call: TRBV14; clone_size: once; cdr3_nt: TGTGCCAGCAGCCAGGTTGTCACAGGGGCTACTGAAGCTTTCTTT; cdr3_aa: CASSQVVTGATEAFF
j_call: TRBJ1-2; cdr3_length: 11; d_call: -; v_call: TRBV27; clone_size: few; cdr3_nt: TGTGCCAGCAGACCTCTCCCGGGCTACACCTTC; cdr3_aa: CASRPLPGYTF
j_call: TRBJ1-4; cdr3_length: 14; d_call: -; v_call: TRBV30; clone_size: -; cdr3_nt: TGTGCCTGCTACGGGGGGGCGACTAATGAAAAACTGTTTTTT; cdr3_aa: CACYGGATNEKLFF
j_call: TRBJ2-7; cdr3_length: 14; d_call: -; v_call: TRBV18; clone_size: few; cdr3_nt: TGTGCCAGCTCGGTCGACAGCGCGTCCTACGAGCAGTACTTC; cdr3_aa: CASSVDSASYEQYF
j_call: TRBJ2-7; cdr3_length: 12; d_call: -; v_call: TRBV12-3/TRBV12-4; clone_size: -; cdr3_nt: TGTGCCAGCAGGTCCGGGATCTACGAGCAGTACTTC; cdr3_aa: CASRSGIYEQYF
j_call: TRBJ1-2; cdr3_length: 12; d_call: -; v_call: TRBV30; clone_size: -; cdr3_nt: TGTGCCTGGGGCTTGGGCGGAAATGGCTACACCTTC; cdr3_aa: CAWGLGGNGYTF
j_call: TRBJ1-1; cdr3_length: 12; d_call: -; v_call: TRBV6-5; clone_size: -; cdr3_nt: TGTGCCAGCAGTCTTCAGGGGAGCGAAGCTTTCTTT; cdr3_aa: CASSLQGSEAFF
j_call: TRBJ2-1; cdr3_length: 17; d_call: TRBD2; v_call: TRBV6-6; clone_size: few; cdr3_nt: TGTGCCAGCAGTCCAGCCTTCCTAGCGGGGGCCTACAATGAGCAGTTCTTC; cdr3_aa: CASSPAFLAGAYNEQFF
j_call: TRBJ2-5; cdr3_length: 13; d_call: -; v_call: TRBV7-2; clone_size: -; cdr3_nt: TGTGCCAGCAGCTTAAGTCCTCGAGAGACCCAGTACTTC; cdr3_aa: CASSLSPRETQYF
j_call: TRBJ1-3; cdr3_length: 13; d_call: -; v_call: TRBV19; clone_size: -; cdr3_nt: TGTGCCAGTTCCTGGTTGGGGGGAAACACCATATATTTT; cdr3_aa: CASSWLGGNTIYF